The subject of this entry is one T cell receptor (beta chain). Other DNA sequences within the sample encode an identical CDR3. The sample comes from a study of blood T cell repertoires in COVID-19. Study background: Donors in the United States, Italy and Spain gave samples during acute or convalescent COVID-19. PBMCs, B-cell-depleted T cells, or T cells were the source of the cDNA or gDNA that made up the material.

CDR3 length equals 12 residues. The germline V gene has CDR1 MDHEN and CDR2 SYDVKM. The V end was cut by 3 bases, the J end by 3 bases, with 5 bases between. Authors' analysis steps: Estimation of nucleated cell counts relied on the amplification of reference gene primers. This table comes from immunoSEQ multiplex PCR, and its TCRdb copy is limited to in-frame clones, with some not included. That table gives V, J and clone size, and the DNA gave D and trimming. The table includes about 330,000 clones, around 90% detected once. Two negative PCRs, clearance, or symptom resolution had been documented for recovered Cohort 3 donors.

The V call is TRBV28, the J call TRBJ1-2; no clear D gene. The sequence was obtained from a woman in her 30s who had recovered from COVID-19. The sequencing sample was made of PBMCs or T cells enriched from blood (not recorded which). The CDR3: CASSLRDYGYTF. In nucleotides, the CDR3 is TGTGCCAGCAGTTTGAGGGACTATGGCTACACCTTC.